The next 13 T cell receptor beta chains were all read from a single sample in a study of identical twins. TCRdb analysed the 5' RACE reads with MiXCR anew, one entry per CDR3 protein. In the table there are 690,000 or so distinct CDR3 sequences, around 6% of which are singletons. Sequenced: naive T cells sorted from blood. The receptors originated from a man aged 18-30 years in good health.

This clonotype was found many times. The chain is built from TRBV15 and TRBJ1-1; TRBD1 might be the D (6 bases). V lost 0 bases to trimming and J lost 2 bases, with 13 bases between them. The CDR3 consists of 16 residues. Germline-derived CDR1 and CDR2 are LNHNV and YYDKDF (reference sequence). The CDR3 DNA sequence: TGTGCCACCAGCAGAGATCGTCCAGGGGCCAACACTGAAGCTTTCTTT. Residues: CATSRDRPGANTEAFF.

This clonotype was seen a handful of times. The chain recombines TRBV20-1 with TRBJ2-1; a possible D gene is TRBD2 (6 bases). The CDR3 sequence is 14 residues long. CDR1 and CDR2 (germline): DFQATT, SNEGSKA (reference sequence). The V end was cut by 7 bases, the J end by 8 bases, with 21 bases between. The CDR3 protein is CSVRGTGVEDEQFF. The CDR3 bases are TGCAGTGTTCGCGGGACTGGGGTCGAAGATGAGCAGTTCTTC.

The rearrangement links TRBV14 to TRBJ2-1; D may be TRBD1 (5 bases). The CDR3 has 15 residues. Germline lookup yields CDR1 SGHDN and CDR2 FVKESK. V lost 0 bases and J 5 bases, leaving 11 bases between the germline ends. The chain's CDR3 is CASSQDTDSNNEQFF. The CDR3 DNA sequence: TGTGCCAGCAGCCAAGATACCGACAGTAACAATGAGCAGTTCTTC. Together with reference TRBV14 and TRBJ2-1, the CDR3 gives the full variable domain: EAGVTQFPSHSVIEKGQTVTLRCDPISGHDNLYWYRRVMGKEIKFLLHFVKESKQDESGMPNNRFLAERTGGTYSTLKVQPAELEDSGVYFCASSQDTDSNNEQFFGPGTRLTVL.

This clonotype was recorded at least ten times. The chain is built from TRBV18 and TRBJ2-5; tentatively, D is TRBD2 (7 bases). The CDR3 is 16 amino acids. V lost 5 bases, J lost 5 bases, and 21 bases lay in between. Germline-derived CDR1 and CDR2 are KGHSH and LQKENI. The CDR3 is CASSSPRTSTGETQYF. CDR3 coding DNA: TGTGCCAGCTCATCCCCCCGGACTAGTACAGGGGAGACCCAGTACTTC.

This clonotype has ten or more counts. CDR3 DNA: TGTGCCAGCAGTGGCGGGACAGCCTCCTACGAGCAGTACTTC. Amino acids: CASSGGTASYEQYF. The gene calls are TRBV25-1 and TRBJ2-7, with a possible D match to TRBD1 (7 bases). Trimming cost V 4 bases and J 0 bases, with 10 bases left between them. The CDR3 spans 14 residues. From germline, CDR1 is MGHDK and CDR2 SYGVNS.

This clonotype has ten or more counts. J is TRBJ2-5 and V is TRBV7-7; TRBD2 might be the D (6 bases). CDR3 size: 15 residues. Germline V CDR1 and CDR2: SSHAT, FNYEAQ (reference sequence). Trimming removed 1 base at V and 3 bases at J, with 12 bases between. CDR3 sequence (DNA): TGTGCCAGCAGCTTAGAGTTAGCGGACGAAGAGACCCAGTACTTC. Protein sequence: CASSLELADEETQYF.

This clonotype was seen many times. The chain is built from TRBV20-1 and TRBJ1-5; D gene uncertain. CDR3 size: 16 residues. Trimming pared 0 bases from V and 3 bases from J, leaving 15 bases between. From germline, CDR1 is DFQATT and CDR2 SNEGSKA (reference sequence). The CDR3 loop is CSARDLMDHLNQPQHF. In nucleotides, the CDR3 is TGCAGTGCTAGAGATCTAATGGACCACCTCAATCAGCCCCAGCATTTT.

This clonotype came up many times. The chain links TRBV11-1 to TRBJ2-7; 12 bases map to TRBD2. V trimming: 0 bases; J trimming: 7 bases; junction bases outside the gene matches: 13. The V gene's germline CDR1 is SGHAT and CDR2 FQDESV (reference sequence). The CDR3 runs 18 residues. The CDR3 coding sequence is TGTGCCAGCAGCTTAGCCCAACTACGACTAGCGGGAGATGGAGAGCAGTACTTC. Translated: CASSLAQLRLAGDGEQYF.

This clonotype was counted between two and nine times. The chain couples TRBV7-2 to TRBJ2-3; 9 nucleotides match TRBD2. This CDR3 spans 16 amino acids. Germline CDR1 and CDR2: SGHTA and FQGNSA. J gave up 3 bases and V 1 base, and 5 bases lay outside the gene matches. CDR3 loop: CASSLGRGRGTDTQYF. CDR3 DNA sequence: TGTGCCAGCAGCTTAGGTCGCGGGAGGGGTACAGATACGCAGTATTTT. The full variable domain, rest sourced from reference TRBV7-2 and TRBJ2-3, is GAGVSQSPSNKVTEKGKDVELRCDPISGHTALYWYRQSLGQGLEFLIYFQGNSAPDKSGLPSDRFSAERTGGSVSTLTIQRTQQEDSAVYLCASSLGRGRGTDTQYFGPGTRLTVL.

This clonotype occurred many times. The V call is TRBV27, the J call TRBJ2-2, with 7 bases aligning to TRBD2. CDR1 is MNHEY, CDR2 SMNVEV, per germline (reference sequence). The length of the CDR3 is 14 residues. Trimming at V came to 7 bases and at J to 5 bases, leaving 7 bases not matched to a gene. In DNA form, the CDR3 reads TGTGCCAGCATGGCGGGAGAGGGTACCGGGGAGCTGTTTTTT. Translating it yields CASMAGEGTGELFF.

The sample holds many counts of this clonotype. The rearrangement uses TRBV10-3 and TRBJ2-5, with 7 bases that match TRBD2. The CDR3 covers 15 residues. V lost 3 bases, J lost 5 bases, and 9 bases stayed unmatched. Germline V gene lookup returns CDR1 ENHRY and CDR2 SYGVKD. This CDR3 is CAISEEGPGGETQYF. DNA for the CDR3: TGTGCCATCAGTGAAGAGGGGCCGGGAGGTGAGACCCAGTACTTC.

The chain employs TRBV29-1 and TRBJ2-1; no firm D call. Germline loops: CDR1 SQVTM, CDR2 ANQGSEA. Trimming cost V 5 bases and J 2 bases, with 10 bases left between them. The CDR3 extends over 13 amino acids. For the CDR3, the DNA is TGCAGCGTTTCTGGCGCAACCTACAATGAGCAGTTCTTC. Translating gives CSVSGATYNEQFF.

The chain combines TRBV10-3 with TRBJ2-7; maybe TRBD1 (6 bases). The CDR3 consists of 13 residues. The V end lost 4 bases, the J end lost 1 base, and 8 bases lay between the germline ends. Looked up from germline, CDR1 is ENHRY and CDR2 is SYGVKD. CDR3 amino acids: CAISGGGSYEQYF. CDR3 DNA: TGTGCCATCAGTGGAGGGGGTTCCTACGAGCAGTACTTC.